This TCR beta chain is drawn from a study of shared clonotypes between healthy human individuals. Study background: Per-donor plates numbered three CD4 naive, three CD4 memory, two CD8 naive and one CD8 memory.

Sequencing was performed with immunoSEQ multiplex PCR; in TCRdb, only in-frame clones are kept and a portion is missing. The profile shows 980,000 or so clones, around 80% of them singletons. Germline assignment: CDR1 LGHNA and CDR2 YSLEER. The CDR3 consists of 17 residues. V was clipped by 1 base and J by 3 bases; unmatched bases: 6. With respect to this clone: Its target is not known.

Study-level points and caveats: Owing to a small donor count, the genetic and exposure-history diversity represented was limited. For sorted subsets, rarefaction showed incomplete sequencing despite large depth.

The V call is TRBV4-3, the J call TRBJ2-3; 11 nucleotides match TRBD2. This receptor was obtained from a man aged 18 to 30 in good health. The sample comprised memory CD4+ T cells sorted from blood. Subset noted: CD45RA-negative fraction. CDR3 in DNA: TGCGCCAGCAGCCAAGGGGTAGCGGGAGGGCCAACAGATACGCAGTATTTT. Its protein product is CASSQGVAGGPTDTQYF.